This T cell receptor beta chain was recorded in a study of glioma-infiltrating T cells. Ten or more counts support this clonotype. Its antigen remains unknown. The CDR3 sequence is 15 residues long. The J segment lost 5 bases and the V segment lost 0 bases, leaving 7 bases of the junction unmatched. The germline V gene has CDR1 DFQATT and CDR2 SNEGSKA (reference sequence). Study-wide results and limits: Very few CDR3 sequences were shared between tissue and blood.

The iRepertoire nested amplicon-rescue multiplex PCR amplified TCR alpha and beta CDR3s from RNA. Input was roughly 85-400 ng of tissue mRNA or PBMC total RNA. TCRdb redid the calling of the multiplex PCR reads with MiXCR, one entry per CDR3 protein. Among fewer than 200,000 distinct CDR3 sequences listed, roughly 45% were seen once. The receptor was derived from a human donor with low-grade glioma or glioblastoma, undergoing nonglioma brain surgery, or in good health (not recorded which). This chain uses TRBV20-1 with TRBJ2-1; TRBD2 matches at 7 bases. Input material: glioma tissue, nonneoplastic brain tissue, or PBMCs (not recorded which). In DNA, the CDR3 is TGCAGTGCTAGAGATGCCACTAGCGCGAACAATGAGCAGTTCTTC. Protein product: CSARDATSANNEQFF.